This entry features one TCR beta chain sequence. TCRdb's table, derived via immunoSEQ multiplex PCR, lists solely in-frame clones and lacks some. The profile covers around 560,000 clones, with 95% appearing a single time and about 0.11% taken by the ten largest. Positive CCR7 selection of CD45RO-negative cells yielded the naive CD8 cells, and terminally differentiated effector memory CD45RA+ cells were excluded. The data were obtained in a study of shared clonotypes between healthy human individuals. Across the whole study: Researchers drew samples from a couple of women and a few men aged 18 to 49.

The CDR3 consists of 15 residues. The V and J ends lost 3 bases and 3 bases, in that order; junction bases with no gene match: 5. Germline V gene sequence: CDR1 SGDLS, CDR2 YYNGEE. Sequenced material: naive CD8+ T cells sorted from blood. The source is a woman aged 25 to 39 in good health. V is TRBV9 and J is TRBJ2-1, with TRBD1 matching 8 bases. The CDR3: CASSGTGQGYNEQFF. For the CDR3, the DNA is TGTGCCAGCAGCGGAACAGGACAGGGCTACAATGAGCAGTTCTTC.